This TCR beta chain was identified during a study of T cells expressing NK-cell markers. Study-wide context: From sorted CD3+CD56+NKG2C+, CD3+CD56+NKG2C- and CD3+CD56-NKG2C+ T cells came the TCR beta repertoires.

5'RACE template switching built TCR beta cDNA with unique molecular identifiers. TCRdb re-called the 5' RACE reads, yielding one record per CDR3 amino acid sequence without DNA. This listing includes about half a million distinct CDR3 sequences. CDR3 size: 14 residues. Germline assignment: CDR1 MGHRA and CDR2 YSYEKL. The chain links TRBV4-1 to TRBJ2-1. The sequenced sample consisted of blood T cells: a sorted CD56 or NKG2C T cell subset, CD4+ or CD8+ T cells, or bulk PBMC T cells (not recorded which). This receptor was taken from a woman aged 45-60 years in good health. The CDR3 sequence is CASSQVRLYNEQFF.